This T cell receptor (beta chain) was recovered during a study of cytomegalovirus exposure and HLA in healthy donors. Study-level results: Per a later analysis, HLA-associated TCR beta chains showed more clonal expansion than other, equally common TCR beta chains. HLA allele associations emerged for roughly 16,000 TCR beta sequences in a later analysis, at 0.05 false discovery rate.

As concerns this clone: The target antigen is unknown.

The PCR used 60 Vbeta and 13 Jbeta primers. Profiling relied on immunoSEQ multiplex PCR, and the TCRdb table lists in-frame clones only, not all of them. This table has about 150,000 clones, 80% to 85% appearing once. Germline CDR1 is ENHRY and CDR2 is SYGVKD. The CDR3 loop spans 14 amino acids. Trimming stripped 5 bases from V and 7 bases from J, with 15 bases between. Sequencing was carried out using PBMCs. The rearrangement uses TRBV10-3 and TRBJ2-1; a possible D gene is TRBD1 (6 bases). The sequence came from a woman aged 50 to 65 in good health and CMV-seropositive. The chain's CDR3 is CAISQGYAINEQFF. The CDR3, as DNA: TGTGCCATCAGTCAGGGGTACGCAATTAATGAGCAGTTCTTC.